What follows are 20 T cell receptor beta chains derived from one specimen sequenced in a study of T cells in Graves' hyperthyroidism and ophthalmopathy. Amplification of TCR beta CDR3 regions used RNA as the template. Using the HTBI primer set, a first-round RT-PCR was run on the TCR CDR3. Using its own MiXCR run on the multiplex PCR reads, TCRdb lists one record per CDR3 protein. Among hundreds of thousands of distinct CDR3 sequences listed, 15% to 20% were seen once. Sequencing input: blood. All receptors derive from a woman aged 18-29 years with Graves' hyperthyroidism.

This clonotype has at least ten counts. The chain joins TRBV20-1 to TRBJ2-5; no definite D call. The CDR3 loop spans 13 amino acids. The germline CDR1 and CDR2 sequences are DFQATT and SNEGSKA (reference sequence). V was clipped by 0 bases and J by 5 bases, with 10 bases between them. CDR3 amino acids: CSARDHYLETQYF. For the CDR3, the DNA is TGCAGTGCTAGAGATCATTATCTGGAGACCCAGTACTTC.

J is TRBJ1-6 and V is TRBV6-5; D uncertain. CDR3 length: 14 amino acids. Trimming removed 0 bases from V and 14 bases from J, with 14 bases in between. Germline CDR1 reads MNHEY; CDR2 reads SVGAGI. This CDR3 reads CASSYSEPSKALHF. CDR3 in DNA: TGTGCCAGCAGTTACTCCGAACCCTCAAAGGCCCTCCACTTT.

J is TRBJ1-1 and V is TRBV20-1, with D perhaps TRBD1 (5 bases). The germline V gene has CDR1 DFQATT and CDR2 SNEGSKA (reference sequence). Between the trimmed V and J ends, which lost 0 bases and 4 bases, there was a span of 12 bases. This CDR3 comprises 14 residues. Here the CDR3 DNA reads TGCAGTGCTAGAGATTTTGGCAGGGCCACTGAAGCTTTCTTT. It specifies CSARDFGRATEAFF.

To note about this clonotype: A much more abundant neighbour one base away suggests this may be a read error. The chain is built from TRBV6-2 or TRBV6-3 and TRBJ2-7, with 8 bases fitting TRBD2. The germline V gene has CDR1 MNHEY and CDR2 SVGEGT. The CDR3 loop spans 15 amino acids. The CDR3 region is CAGSPDGGRLYEQYF. The CDR3 coding sequence is TGTGCCGGCAGTCCCGATGGCGGGAGGTTATACGAGCAGTACTTC.

Many counts were recorded for this clonotype. V and J are TRBV12-3 or TRBV12-4 and TRBJ2-5; 9 bases agree with TRBD2. The CDR3 extends over 15 amino acids. The trim removed 5 bases at V and 3 bases at J, leaving 7 bases unmatched. As DNA, the CDR3 is TGTGCCAGCAGTCCTTGGGAGCGGGAGGAAGAGACCCAGTACTTC. Residues: CASSPWEREEETQYF.

The chain uses TRBV20-1 and TRBJ1-1; D might be TRBD1 (5 bases). CDR1 is DFQATT, CDR2 SNEGSKA, per germline (reference sequence). Trimming took off 2 bases at V and 1 base at J, with 14 bases between the two ends. The CDR3 sequence is 15 residues long. CDR3 coding DNA: TGCAGTGCTAGATGGTACGGCAGGGCGAACACTGAAGCTTTCTTT. It is translated as CSARWYGRANTEAFF.

The chain uses TRBV7-2 and TRBJ1-3, with D unclear. Germline loops: CDR1 SGHTA, CDR2 FQGNSA. The CDR3 consists of 15 residues. Trimming removed 3 bases at V and 2 bases at J, with 11 bases between. CDR3 coding DNA: TGTGCCAGCAGCTTTTATCGGTCAACTGGAAACACCATATATTTT. Protein product: CASSFYRSTGNTIYF. Supplemented by reference TRBV7-2 and TRBJ1-3, the full variable domain reads GAGVSQSPSNKVTEKGKDVELRCDPISGHTALYWYRQSLGQGLEFLIYFQGNSAPDKSGLPSDRFSAERTGGSVSTLTIQRTQQEDSAVYLCASSFYRSTGNTIYFGEGSWLTVV.

The chain carries TRBV3-1 and TRBJ2-1; D is ambiguous. V dropped 3 bases and J dropped 13 bases, with 13 bases sitting between them. CDR1 LGHDT and CDR2 YNNKEL come from the germline V gene (reference sequence). This CDR3 comprises 12 residues. The CDR3 nucleotides are TGTGCCAGCAGCCATAGCACCCTTGGACAGTTCTTC. This sequence encodes CASSHSTLGQFF.

The sample holds many counts of this clonotype. V gene TRBV5-5 combines with J gene TRBJ2-1; TRBD2 aligns across 10 bases. The germline V gene encodes CDR1 SGHKS and CDR2 YYEKEE (reference sequence). CDR3 length equals 15 residues. J lost 9 bases, V lost 4 bases, and 10 bases had no gene match. CDR3 protein: CASSREASGSGEQFF. DNA of the CDR3: TGTGCCAGCAGCCGAGAGGCTAGCGGGAGTGGTGAGCAGTTCTTC. The full variable domain, rest sourced from reference TRBV5-5 and TRBJ2-1, is DAGVTQSPTHLIKTRGQQVTLRCSPISGHKSVSWYQQVLGQGPQFIFQYYEKEERGRGNFPDRFSARQFPNYSSELNVNALLLGDSALYLCASSREASGSGEQFFGPGTRLTVL.

This clonotype was counted ten times or more. The chain carries TRBV7-9 and TRBJ2-1, with TRBD2 identical over 7 bases. V lost 3 bases, J lost 8 bases, and 4 bases stayed unmatched. Germline V gene lookup returns CDR1 SEHNR and CDR2 FQNEAQ (reference sequence). There are 13 residues in the CDR3. The CDR3 nucleotides read TGTGCCAGCAGCTTTAGGGAGGGCGATGAGCAGTTCTTC. Protein: CASSFREGDEQFF.

This clonotype occurred many times. This rearrangement joins TRBV18 to TRBJ1-5, with 8 bases aligning to TRBD1. Trimming at V came to 3 bases and at J to 0 bases, leaving 4 bases not matched to a gene. The germline V gene encodes CDR1 KGHSH and CDR2 LQKENI. This CDR3 has 16 residues. The CDR3 coding sequence is TGTGCCAGCTCACCGGAGGACAGGGCTAGCAATCAGCCCCAGCATTTT. Protein product: CASSPEDRASNQPQHF.

This clonotype was picked up many times. The chain joins TRBV18 to TRBJ2-5; D not certain. Trimming pared 3 bases from V and 3 bases from J, leaving 5 bases between. The CDR3 runs to 12 residues. Germline CDR1 reads KGHSH; CDR2 reads LQKENI. CDR3 residues: CASSPGKETQYF. DNA for the CDR3: TGTGCCAGCTCACCGGGAAAAGAGACCCAGTACTTC.

V and J are TRBV24-1 and TRBJ1-2; a weak D match, TRBD1 (5 bases). The CDR3 length is 14 residues. Germline CDR1 and CDR2: KGHDR and SFDVKD. Trimming left V 1 base short and J 9 bases short, with 14 bases between. The CDR3 sequence is CATSDFGTVGSYTF. The CDR3 DNA follows: TGTGCCACCAGTGATTTCGGGACTGTTGGGAGCTACACCTTC.

This clonotype was counted at least ten times. This chain uses TRBV11-2 with TRBJ1-1; D uncertain. Germline CDR1 reads SGHAT; CDR2 reads FQNNGV. V was clipped by 1 base and J by 7 bases, with 4 bases between them. The CDR3 spans 11 residues. CDR3 in DNA: TGTGCCAGCAGCTTAGGATTTGAAGCTTTCTTT. Protein sequence: CASSLGFEAFF. The full variable domain, completed using reference TRBV11-2 and TRBJ1-1, is EAGVAQSPRYKIIEKRQSVAFWCNPISGHATLYWYQQILGQGPKLLIQFQNNGVVDDSQLPKDRFSAERLKGVDSTLKIQPAKLEDSAVYLCASSLGFEAFFGQGTRLTVV.

The chain combines TRBV10-1 with TRBJ2-1, with D perhaps matching TRBD2 (8 bases). The CDR3 totals 18 residues. Looked up from germline, CDR1 is WNHNN and CDR2 is SYGVQD (reference sequence). V was pared by 3 bases and J by 2 bases, with 20 bases between. The CDR3 sequence: CASSELGGGRTTYNEQFF. CDR3 nucleotides: TGCGCCAGCAGTGAACTAGGGGGCGGGAGGACAACCTACAATGAGCAGTTCTTC.

This chain connects TRBV20-1 to TRBJ2-1; 10 bases align to TRBD2. Germline-derived CDR1 and CDR2 are DFQATT and SNEGSKA (reference sequence). V trimming: 1 base; J trimming: 9 bases; junction bases outside the gene matches: 9. The CDR3 is 15 amino acids. CDR3 region: CSARVAGGPFSEQFF. CDR3 DNA sequence: TGCAGTGCTAGAGTAGCGGGGGGCCCCTTCAGTGAGCAGTTCTTC.

In this sample, this clonotype turned up many times. One end of the junction does not line up with germline, which may come from a read error. The chain recombines TRBV7-9 with TRBJ1-1; possibly TRBD1 for D (5 bases). Per germline, CDR1 SEHNR and CDR2 FQNEAQ (reference sequence). The CDR3 is 12 residues long. The CDR3 region is CASSSGGTEAFF. The CDR3 DNA follows: TGCGCCAGCAGTTCTGGGGGGACTGAAGCTTTCTTT.

The gene calls are TRBV2 and TRBJ2-5, with 12 bases lining up with TRBD2. V lost 6 bases to trimming and J lost 4 bases; unmatched junction nucleotides: 6. The germline V gene has CDR1 SNHLY and CDR2 FYNNEI. This CDR3 has 15 amino acids. In DNA form, the CDR3 reads TGTGCCAGCAGCAGACTAGCGGGGGTACGAGAGACCCAGTACTTC. Translated: CASSRLAGVRETQYF.

The V and J genes are TRBV6-2 or TRBV6-3 and TRBJ1-4; D is unclear. This CDR3 is built from 16 residues. Germline CDR1 reads MNHEY; CDR2 reads SVGEGT. Trimming removed 2 bases at V and 0 bases at J, with 10 bases between. The CDR3 nucleotides are TGTGCCAGCAGTTACGCCCTGGGTACAACTAATGAAAAACTGTTTTTT. This codes for CASSYALGTTNEKLFF.

This chain joins TRBV15 and TRBJ1-5, with 10 bases identical to TRBD1. Germline V gene lookup returns CDR1 LNHNV and CDR2 YYDKDF (reference sequence). V lost 1 base and J lost 9; bases outside the gene matches: 3. The CDR3 runs 14 residues. For the CDR3, the DNA is TGTGCCACCAGCAGAGGACAGGGGGCGAGGCCCCAGCATTTT. Protein: CATSRGQGARPQHF.